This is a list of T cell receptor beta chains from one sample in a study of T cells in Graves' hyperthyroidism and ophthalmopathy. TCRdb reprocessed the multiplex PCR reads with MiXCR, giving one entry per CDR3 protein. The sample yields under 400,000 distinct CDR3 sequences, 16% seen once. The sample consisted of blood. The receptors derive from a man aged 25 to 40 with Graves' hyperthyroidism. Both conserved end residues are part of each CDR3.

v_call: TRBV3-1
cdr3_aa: CASSQGASVSYEQYF

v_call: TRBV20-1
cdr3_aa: CSAREGTEGTEAFF

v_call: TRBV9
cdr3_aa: CASSVAGDTEAFF

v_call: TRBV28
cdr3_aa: CASSYSSGRTDEQFF

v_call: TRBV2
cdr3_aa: CASSPTTSGDTQYF

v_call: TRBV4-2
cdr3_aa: CASSQEGTANTEAFF

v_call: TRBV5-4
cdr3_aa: CASSLFPPRSPAQGEQYF

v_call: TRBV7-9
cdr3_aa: CASSITRGRLAGDETQYF

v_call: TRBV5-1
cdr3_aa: CASSLVGGPYEQYF

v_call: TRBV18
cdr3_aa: CASSRGTVQQETQYF

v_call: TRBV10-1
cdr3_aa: CTSSPAGVTEAFF

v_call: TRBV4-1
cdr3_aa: CASSREGGGMRGNEQFF

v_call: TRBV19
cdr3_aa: CASSIDRDGEWTQYF

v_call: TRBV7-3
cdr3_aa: CASSLSGTSGVDEQFF

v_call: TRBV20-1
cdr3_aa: CSARGPNSGSGIYNEQFF

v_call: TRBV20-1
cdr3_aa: CSARDGQGRNYGYTF

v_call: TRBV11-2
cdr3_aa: CASSLDVGGQGELFF

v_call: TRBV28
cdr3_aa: CASSPLGGRANEQYF

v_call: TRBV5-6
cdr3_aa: CASSLLDRGRNEQFF

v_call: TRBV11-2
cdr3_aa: CASSTGHLQETQYF

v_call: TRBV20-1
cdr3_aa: CSARRWSGRAGDNEQFF

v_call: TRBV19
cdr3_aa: CASRSLTSNTEAFF

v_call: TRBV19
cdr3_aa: CASDSGTGERQPQHF

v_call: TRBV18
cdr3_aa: CASSLQTGDYGYTF

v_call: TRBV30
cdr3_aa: CAWEGYTF

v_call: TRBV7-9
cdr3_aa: CASSFAAGLDEQYF

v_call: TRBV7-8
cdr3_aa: CASSLALGSGFDTQYF

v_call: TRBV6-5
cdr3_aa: CASSYPGTGDYEQYF